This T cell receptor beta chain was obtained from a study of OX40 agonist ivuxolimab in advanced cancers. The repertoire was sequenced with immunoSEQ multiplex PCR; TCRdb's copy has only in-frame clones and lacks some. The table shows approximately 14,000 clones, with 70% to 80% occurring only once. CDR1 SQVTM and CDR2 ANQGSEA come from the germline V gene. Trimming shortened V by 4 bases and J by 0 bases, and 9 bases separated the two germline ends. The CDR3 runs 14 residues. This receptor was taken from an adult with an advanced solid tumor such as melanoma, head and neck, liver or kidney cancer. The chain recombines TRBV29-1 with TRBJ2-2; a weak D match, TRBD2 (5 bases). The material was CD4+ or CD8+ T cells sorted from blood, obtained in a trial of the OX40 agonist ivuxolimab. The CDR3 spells CSVGRTSNTGELFF. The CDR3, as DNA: TGCAGCGTTGGGAGGACCTCGAACACCGGGGAGCTGTTTTTT.